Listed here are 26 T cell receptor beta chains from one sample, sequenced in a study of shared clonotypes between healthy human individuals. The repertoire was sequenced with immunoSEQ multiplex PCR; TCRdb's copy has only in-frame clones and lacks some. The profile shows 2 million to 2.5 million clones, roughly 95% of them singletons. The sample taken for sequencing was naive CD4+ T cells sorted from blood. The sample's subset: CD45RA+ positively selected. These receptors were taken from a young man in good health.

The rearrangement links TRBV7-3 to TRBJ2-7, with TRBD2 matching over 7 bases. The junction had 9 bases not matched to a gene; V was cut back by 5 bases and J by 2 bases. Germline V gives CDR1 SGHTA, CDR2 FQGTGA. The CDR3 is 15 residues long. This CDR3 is CASSLGGSLPYEQYF. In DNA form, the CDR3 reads TGTGCCAGCAGCCTCGGCGGGAGCCTCCCCTACGAGCAGTACTTC.

DNA for the CDR3: TGTGCCAGCTCCCACAGGGCCGGGGAGCTGTTTTTT. Its translation is CASSHRAGELFF. The chain recombines TRBV18 with TRBJ2-2; the D gene is possibly TRBD1 (6 bases). The CDR3 loop spans 12 amino acids. Looked up from germline, CDR1 is KGHSH and CDR2 is LQKENI. V shed 6 bases and J shed 6 bases, with 8 bases lying between them.

In DNA, the CDR3 is TGTGCCAGCATCCTAGAGGGGGCTAGGGGTAATTCACCCCTCCACTTT. It specifies CASILEGARGNSPLHF. The chain joins TRBV2 to TRBJ1-6; 7 nucleotides match TRBD1. J gave up 6 bases and V 7 bases, and 12 bases lay outside the gene matches. CDR3 length equals 16 residues. Per germline, CDR1 SNHLY and CDR2 FYNNEI.

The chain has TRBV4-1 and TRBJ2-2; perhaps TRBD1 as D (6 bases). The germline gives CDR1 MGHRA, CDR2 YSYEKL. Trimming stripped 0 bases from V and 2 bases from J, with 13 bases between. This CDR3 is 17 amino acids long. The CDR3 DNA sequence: TGCGCCAGCAGCCAAGATCAGGACAGTGCTAACACCGGGGAGCTGTTTTTT. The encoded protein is CASSQDQDSANTGELFF.

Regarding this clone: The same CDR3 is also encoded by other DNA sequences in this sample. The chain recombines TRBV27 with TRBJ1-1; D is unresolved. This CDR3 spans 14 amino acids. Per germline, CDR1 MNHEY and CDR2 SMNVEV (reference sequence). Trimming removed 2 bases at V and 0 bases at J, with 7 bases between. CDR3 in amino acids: CASSLRGLNTEAFF. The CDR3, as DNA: TGTGCCAGCAGTTTACGCGGGCTGAACACTGAAGCTTTCTTT.

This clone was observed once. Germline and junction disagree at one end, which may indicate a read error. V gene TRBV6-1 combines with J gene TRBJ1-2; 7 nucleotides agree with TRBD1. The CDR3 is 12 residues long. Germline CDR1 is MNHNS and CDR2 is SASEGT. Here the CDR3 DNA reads TGTGCCAGCAGTGAAGCCCGGACAGGCGAGGGCTTC. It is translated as CASSEARTGEGF.

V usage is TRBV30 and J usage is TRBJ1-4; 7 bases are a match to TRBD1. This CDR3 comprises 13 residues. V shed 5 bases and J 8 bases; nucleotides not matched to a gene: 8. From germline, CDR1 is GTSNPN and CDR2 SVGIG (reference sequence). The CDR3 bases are TGTGCCTGGGCGACAGGGTTAAACGAAAAACTGTTTTTT. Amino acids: CAWATGLNEKLFF.

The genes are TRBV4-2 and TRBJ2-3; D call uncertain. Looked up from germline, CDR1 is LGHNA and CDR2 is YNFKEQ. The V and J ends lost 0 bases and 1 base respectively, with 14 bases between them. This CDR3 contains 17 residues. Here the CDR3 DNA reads TGTGCCAGCAGCCAAGATCGGGCTAGTTGGGGCACAGATACGCAGTATTTT. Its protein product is CASSQDRASWGTDTQYF.

Here the CDR3 DNA reads TGTGCCAGCACACCAGACAGGGGGAACACTGAAGCTTTCTTT. Encoded protein: CASTPDRGNTEAFF. The rearrangement joins TRBV2 to TRBJ1-1; TRBD1 agrees at 8 bases. The CDR3 covers 14 residues. The germline CDR1 and CDR2 sequences are SNHLY and FYNNEI. The trim removed 7 bases at V and 1 base at J, leaving 5 bases unmatched.

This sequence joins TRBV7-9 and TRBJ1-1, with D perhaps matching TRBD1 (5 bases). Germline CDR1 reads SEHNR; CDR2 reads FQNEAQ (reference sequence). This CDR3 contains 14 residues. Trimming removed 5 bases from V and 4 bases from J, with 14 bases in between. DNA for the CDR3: TGTGCCAGCAGCCAGCACACCGGGGGCACTGAAGCTTTCTTT. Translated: CASSQHTGGTEAFF.

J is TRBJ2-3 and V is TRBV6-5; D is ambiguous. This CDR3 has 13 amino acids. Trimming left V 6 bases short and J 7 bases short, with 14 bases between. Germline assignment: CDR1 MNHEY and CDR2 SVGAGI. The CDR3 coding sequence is TGTGCCAGCAGCCGGAAGAAGGGATATACGCAGTATTTT. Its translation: CASSRKKGYTQYF.

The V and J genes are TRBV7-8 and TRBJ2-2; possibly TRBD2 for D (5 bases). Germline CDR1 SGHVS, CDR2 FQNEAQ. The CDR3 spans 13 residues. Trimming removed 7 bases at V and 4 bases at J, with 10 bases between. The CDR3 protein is CASKNRGTGELFF. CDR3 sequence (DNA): TGTGCCAGCAAGAACCGGGGCACCGGGGAGCTGTTTTTT.

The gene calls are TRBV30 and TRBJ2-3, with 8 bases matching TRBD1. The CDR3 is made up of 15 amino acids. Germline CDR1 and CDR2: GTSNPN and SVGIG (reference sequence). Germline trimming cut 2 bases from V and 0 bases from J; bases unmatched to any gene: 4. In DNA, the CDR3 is TGTGCCTGGAGTTCACGGGACAGGAGCACAGATACGCAGTATTTT. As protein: CAWSSRDRSTDTQYF.

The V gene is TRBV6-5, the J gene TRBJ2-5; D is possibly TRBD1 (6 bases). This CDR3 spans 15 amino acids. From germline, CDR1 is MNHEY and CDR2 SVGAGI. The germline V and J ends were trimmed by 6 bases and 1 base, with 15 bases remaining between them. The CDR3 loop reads CASRTGQKFQETQYF. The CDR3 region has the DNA TGTGCCAGCAGGACAGGACAGAAATTCCAAGAGACCCAGTACTTC.

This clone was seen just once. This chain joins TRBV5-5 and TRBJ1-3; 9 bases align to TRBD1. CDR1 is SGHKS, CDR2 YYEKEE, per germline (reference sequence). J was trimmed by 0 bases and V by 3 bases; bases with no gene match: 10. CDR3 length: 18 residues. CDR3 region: CASSWRGQGAISGNTIYF. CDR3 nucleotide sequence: TGTGCCAGCAGCTGGCGGGGACAGGGAGCTATCTCTGGAAACACCATATATTTT.

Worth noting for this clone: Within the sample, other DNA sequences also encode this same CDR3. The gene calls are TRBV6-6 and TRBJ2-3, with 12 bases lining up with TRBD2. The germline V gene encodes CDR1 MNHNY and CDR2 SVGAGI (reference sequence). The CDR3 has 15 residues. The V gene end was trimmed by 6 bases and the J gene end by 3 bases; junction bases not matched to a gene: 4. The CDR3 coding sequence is TGTGCCAGCAGCCGTGGACTAGCGGGGACAGATACGCAGTATTTT. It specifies CASSRGLAGTDTQYF.

The CDR3 spells CAFRTSAETQYF. The CDR3 DNA reads as TGTGCCTTCCGGACTAGCGCAGAGACCCAGTACTTC. The chain joins TRBV30 to TRBJ2-5; 9 bases match TRBD2. The CDR3 extends over 12 amino acids. Germline V gene sequence: CDR1 GTSNPN, CDR2 SVGIG (reference sequence). Losses at the gene ends were 7 bases for V and 4 bases for J; bases not matched to a gene: 4.

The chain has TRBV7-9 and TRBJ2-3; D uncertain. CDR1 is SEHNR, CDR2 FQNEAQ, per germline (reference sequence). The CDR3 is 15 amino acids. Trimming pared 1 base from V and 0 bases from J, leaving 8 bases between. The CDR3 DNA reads TGTGCCAGCAGCTTAGGGGGTCAGAGCACAGATACGCAGTATTTT. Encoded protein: CASSLGGQSTDTQYF.

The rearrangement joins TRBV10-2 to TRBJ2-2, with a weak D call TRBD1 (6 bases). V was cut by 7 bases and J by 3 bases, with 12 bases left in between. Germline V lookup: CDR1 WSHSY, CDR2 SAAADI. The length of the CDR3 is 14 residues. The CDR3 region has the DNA TGCGCCAGCAACAGGGTCGAGGACACCGGGGAGCTGTTTTTT. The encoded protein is CASNRVEDTGELFF.

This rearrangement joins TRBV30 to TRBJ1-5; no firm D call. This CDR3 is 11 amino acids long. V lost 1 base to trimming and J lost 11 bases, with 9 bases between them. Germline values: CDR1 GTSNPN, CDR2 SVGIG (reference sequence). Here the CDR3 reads CAWSDEGSQHF. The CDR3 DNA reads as TGTGCCTGGAGTGATGAGGGATCCCAGCATTTT.

The CDR3 coding sequence is TGTGCCAGCAGCTTAGGGACATTCTTCGAGCAGTACTTC. It yields the protein CASSLGTFFEQYF. This sequence joins TRBV7-2 and TRBJ2-7; perhaps TRBD1 as D (5 bases). This CDR3 has 13 residues. The germline V gene has CDR1 SGHTA and CDR2 FQGNSA. V was cut by 1 base and J by 6 bases, with 10 bases left in between.

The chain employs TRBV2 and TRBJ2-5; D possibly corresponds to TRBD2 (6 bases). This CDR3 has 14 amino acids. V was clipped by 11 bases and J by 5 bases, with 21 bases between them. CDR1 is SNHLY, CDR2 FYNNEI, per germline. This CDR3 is CASRDWGVGETQYF. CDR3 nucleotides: TGTGCCTCCCGTGACTGGGGGGTTGGGGAGACCCAGTACTTC.

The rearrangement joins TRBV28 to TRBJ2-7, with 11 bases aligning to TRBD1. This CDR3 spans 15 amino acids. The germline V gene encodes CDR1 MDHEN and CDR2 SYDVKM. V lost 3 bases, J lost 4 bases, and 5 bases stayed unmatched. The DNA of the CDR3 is TGTGCCAGCAGTTTGGCCGGGACAGGGGGTTACGAGCAGTACTTC. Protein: CASSLAGTGGYEQYF.

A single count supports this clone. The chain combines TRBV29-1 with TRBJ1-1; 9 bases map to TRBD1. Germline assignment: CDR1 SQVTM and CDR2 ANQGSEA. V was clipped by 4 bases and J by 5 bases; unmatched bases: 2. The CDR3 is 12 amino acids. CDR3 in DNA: TGCAGCGTTGGACAGGGGGTGACTGAAGCTTTCTTT. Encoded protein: CSVGQGVTEAFF. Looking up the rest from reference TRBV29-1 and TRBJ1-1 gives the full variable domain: SAVISQKPSRDICQRGTSLTIQCQVDSQVTMMFWYRQQPGQSLTLIATANQGSEATYESGFVIDKFPISRPNLTFSTLTVSNMSPEDSSIYLCSVGQGVTEAFFGQGTRLTVV.

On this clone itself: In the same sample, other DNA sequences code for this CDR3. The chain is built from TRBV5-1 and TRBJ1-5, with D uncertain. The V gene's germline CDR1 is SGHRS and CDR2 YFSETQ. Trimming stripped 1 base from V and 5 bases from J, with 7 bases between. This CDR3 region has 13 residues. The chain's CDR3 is CASSLTGDQPQHF. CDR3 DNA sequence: TGCGCCAGCAGCTTGACGGGAGATCAGCCCCAGCATTTT. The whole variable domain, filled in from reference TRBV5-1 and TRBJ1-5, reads KAGVTQTPRYLIKTRGQQVTLSCSPISGHRSVSWYQQTPGQGLQFLFEYFSETQRNKGNFPGRFSGRQFSNSRSEMNVSTLELGDSALYLCASSLTGDQPQHFGDGTRLSIL.

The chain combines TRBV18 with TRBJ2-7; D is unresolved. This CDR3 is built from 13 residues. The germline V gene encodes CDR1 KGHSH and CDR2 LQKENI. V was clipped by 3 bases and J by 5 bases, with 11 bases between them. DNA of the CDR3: TGTGCCAGCTCACCCGGGCCCCCCAACGAGCAGTACTTC. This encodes CASSPGPPNEQYF.